Listed below are T cell receptor beta chains from one sample, sequenced in a study of tumor-infiltrating lymphocytes in glioblastoma multiforme. TCRdb ran MiXCR on the multiplex PCR reads and lists one entry per CDR3 protein. The profile shows approximately 15,000 distinct CDR3 sequences, about 67% of them singletons. The sequenced sample was brain tumor tissue. The receptors stem from a male donor with glioblastoma. Each CDR3 is given without its conserved first and last residue. The order of the fields is V gene, J gene, CDR3 protein.

TRBV11-2	TRBJ2-7	SSGRAYEQY
TRBV11-2	TRBJ2-5	ASSLAGTTGRETQY
TRBV4-2	TRBJ2-3	ASSQEWASGTTDTQY
TRBV28	TRBJ2-7	ASRRAGGPSLSEQY
TRBV29-1	TRBJ2-3	SASHGTSGKDTQY
TRBV6-1	TRBJ1-4	ASSERRPPTNEKLF
TRBV5-5	TRBJ2-5	ASSLGGGTQH
TRBV29-1	TRBJ2-1	SVGDGGSQGDEQF
TRBV11-2	TRBJ2-2	ASSPSLGQGLAVNTGELF
TRBV20-1	TRBJ2-1	SAHSGEYNEQF
TRBV10-3	TRBJ2-1	ATRSSFSYNEQF
TRBV11-2	TRBJ2-1	AISLVSGGRGPYNEQF
TRBV28	TRBJ2-3	ASSLLSGPTDTQY
TRBV6-5	TRBJ2-7	ASSSDRGSYEQY
TRBV11-3	TRBJ2-1	ASSLVPDEKF
TRBV12-3/TRBV12-4	TRBJ2-1	ASTWGGTAYNEQF
TRBV28	TRBJ2-5	ASSLGGRQQTQY
TRBV28	TRBJ2-7	ASSPTGQGSYEQY
TRBV10-1	TRBJ2-3	ASSVASGGTTDTQY
TRBV4-1	TRBJ2-1	ASNQEERPFNEQF
TRBV20-1	TRBJ2-7	SARSLVGNEQY
TRBV4-2	TRBJ2-3	ASSPTPGLAEEGGTVTQY
TRBV6-1	TRBJ2-7	ASSPGTGDEQY
TRBV5-1	TRBJ2-2	ASSLSWVNIGELF
TRBV30	TRBJ2-1	AWSLAGVYNEQF
TRBV11-2	TRBJ1-1	ASSLEGGSFTEAF
TRBV4-1	TRBJ1-5	ASGTANQPQH
TRBV11-2	TRBJ2-2	ASSFQQGAGTWELF
TRBV6-5	TRBJ2-3	ASSQVTGDTQY
TRBV28	TRBJ1-3	ASSLGGADGNTIY
TRBV5-5	TRBJ2-2	ASSSLIPGDTGELF
TRBV4-2	TRBJ1-2	ASSQDLTSADGYT
TRBV20-1	TRBJ2-7	SAGVTSRAYEQY
TRBV29-1	TRBJ2-1	SVEGTSGRQSYNEQF
TRBV20-1	TRBJ2-1	SARGASGVLYNEQF
TRBV6-6	TRBJ2-1	ASSPDGREGVNGQF
TRBV13	TRBJ2-7	ASRIGPVPPYEKY
TRBV11-2	TRBJ2-5	ASSLIPGRQETQY
TRBV28	TRBJ2-7	ASGYSDSYEQY
TRBV29-1	TRBJ2-7	SVERDGFSYEQY
TRBV20-1	TRBJ2-2	SARTSGRPNTGELF
TRBV6-1	TRBJ2-1	ASSERAGEYNEHF
TRBV11-2	TRBJ1-1	ASSSQDTKEAF
TRBV7-8	TRBJ2-7	AGQLGAADYEQY
TRBV6-1	TRBJ2-6	ASSEQAFGANVLT
TRBV7-3	TRBJ1-1	ASSSAGDSEAF
TRBV11-2	TRBJ2-5	ASSWTGSETQY
TRBV11-1	TRBJ2-7	ASSPGTGESDEQY
TRBV10-2	TRBJ1-5	ASRSLATGDQPQH